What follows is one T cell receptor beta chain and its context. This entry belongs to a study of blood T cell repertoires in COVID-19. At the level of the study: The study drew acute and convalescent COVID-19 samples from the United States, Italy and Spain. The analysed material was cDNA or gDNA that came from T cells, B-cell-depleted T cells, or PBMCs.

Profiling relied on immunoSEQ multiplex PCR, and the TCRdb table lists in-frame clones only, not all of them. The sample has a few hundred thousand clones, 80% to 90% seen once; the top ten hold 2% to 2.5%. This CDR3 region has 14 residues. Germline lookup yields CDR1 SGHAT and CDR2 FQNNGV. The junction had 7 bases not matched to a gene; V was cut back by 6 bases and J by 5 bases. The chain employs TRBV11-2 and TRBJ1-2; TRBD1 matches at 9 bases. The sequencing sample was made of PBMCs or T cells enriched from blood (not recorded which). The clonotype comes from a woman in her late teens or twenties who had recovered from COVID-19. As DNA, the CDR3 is TGTGCCAGCAGGTCGACAGGGGGTCTATATGGCTACACCTTC. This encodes CASRSTGGLYGYTF.